This paragraph covers one T cell receptor (beta chain) sequence. In the study's own analysis: Estimated nucleated cell counts came from reference gene primer amplification. The data were produced by immunoSEQ multiplex PCR, yet TCRdb's version contains in-frame clones alone and is incomplete. V, J and clone size are those of that table, while D and trimming were read from the DNA. The data contain approximately 220,000 clones, about 90% of them seen just once; the ten biggest clones take up about 1.2%. This record comes from a study of blood T cell repertoires in COVID-19. Looking at the study overall: Specimens from acute and convalescent COVID-19 originated in the United States, Italy and Spain. From T cells, B-cell-depleted T cells, or PBMCs came the material, which was cDNA or gDNA.

This CDR3 spans 19 amino acids. V shed 5 bases and J 0 bases; nucleotides not matched to a gene: 15. Per the germline V gene, CDR1 is SEHNR and CDR2 is FQNEAQ (reference sequence). Participant age was about 18 to 95 years, and participants resided in approximately 24 US areas. The clonotype was recovered from a man between 25 and 39 years old who had recovered from COVID-19. Material for sequencing was PBMCs or T cells enriched from blood (not recorded which). The rearrangement uses TRBV7-9 and TRBJ2-2; 7 bases match TRBD1. CDR3 bases: TGTGCCAGCAGCCCGGGGACAGCACATCGTTGGGCGAACACCGGGGAGCTGTTTTTT. Residues: CASSPGTAHRWANTGELFF.